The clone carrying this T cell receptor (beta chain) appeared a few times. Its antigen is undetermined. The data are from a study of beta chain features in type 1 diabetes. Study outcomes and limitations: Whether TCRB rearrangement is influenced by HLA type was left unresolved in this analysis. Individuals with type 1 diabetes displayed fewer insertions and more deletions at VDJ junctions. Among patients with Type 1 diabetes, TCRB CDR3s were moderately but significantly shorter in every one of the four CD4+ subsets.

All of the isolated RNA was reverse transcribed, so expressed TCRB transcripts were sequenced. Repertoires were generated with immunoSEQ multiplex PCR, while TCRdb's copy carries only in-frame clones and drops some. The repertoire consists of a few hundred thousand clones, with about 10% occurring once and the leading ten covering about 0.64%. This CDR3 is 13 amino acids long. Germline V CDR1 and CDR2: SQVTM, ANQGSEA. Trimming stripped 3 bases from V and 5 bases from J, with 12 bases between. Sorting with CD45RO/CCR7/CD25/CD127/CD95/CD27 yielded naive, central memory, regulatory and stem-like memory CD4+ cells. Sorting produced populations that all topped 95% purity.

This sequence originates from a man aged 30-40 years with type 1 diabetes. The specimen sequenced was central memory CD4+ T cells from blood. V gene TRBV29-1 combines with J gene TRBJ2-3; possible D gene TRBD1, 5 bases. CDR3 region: CSVDRAKRDTQYF. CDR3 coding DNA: TGCAGCGTTGACAGGGCCAAGCGAGATACGCAGTATTTT.